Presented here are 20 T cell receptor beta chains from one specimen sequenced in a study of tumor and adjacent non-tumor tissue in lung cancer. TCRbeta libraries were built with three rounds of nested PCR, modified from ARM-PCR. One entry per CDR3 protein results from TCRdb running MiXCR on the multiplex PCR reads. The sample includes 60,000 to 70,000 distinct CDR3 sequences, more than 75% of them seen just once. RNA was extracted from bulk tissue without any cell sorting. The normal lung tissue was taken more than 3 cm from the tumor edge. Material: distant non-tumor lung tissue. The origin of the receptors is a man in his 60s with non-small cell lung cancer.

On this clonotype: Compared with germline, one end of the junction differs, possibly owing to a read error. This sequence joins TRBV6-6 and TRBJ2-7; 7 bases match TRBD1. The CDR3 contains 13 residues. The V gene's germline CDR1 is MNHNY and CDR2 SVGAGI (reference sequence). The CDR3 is CVSATGTVYEQYF. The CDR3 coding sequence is TGTGTCAGCGCGACCGGGACAGTCTACGAGCAGTACTTC.

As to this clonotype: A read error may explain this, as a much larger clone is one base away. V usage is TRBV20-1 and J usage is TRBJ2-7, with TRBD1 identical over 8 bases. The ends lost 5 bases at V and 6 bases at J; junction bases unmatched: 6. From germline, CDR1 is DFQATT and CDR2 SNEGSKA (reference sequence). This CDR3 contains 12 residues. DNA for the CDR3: TGCAGTGCTGAAGATACAGGGGGCGAGCAGTACTTC. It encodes CSAEDTGGEQYF.

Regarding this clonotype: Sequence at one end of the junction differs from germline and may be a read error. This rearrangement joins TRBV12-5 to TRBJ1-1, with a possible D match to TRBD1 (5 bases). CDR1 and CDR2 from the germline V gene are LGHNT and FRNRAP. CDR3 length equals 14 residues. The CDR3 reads CVSGPGLLNIEAFF. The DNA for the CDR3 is TGTGTTAGTGGTCCGGGACTCTTAAACATTGAAGCTTTCTTT.

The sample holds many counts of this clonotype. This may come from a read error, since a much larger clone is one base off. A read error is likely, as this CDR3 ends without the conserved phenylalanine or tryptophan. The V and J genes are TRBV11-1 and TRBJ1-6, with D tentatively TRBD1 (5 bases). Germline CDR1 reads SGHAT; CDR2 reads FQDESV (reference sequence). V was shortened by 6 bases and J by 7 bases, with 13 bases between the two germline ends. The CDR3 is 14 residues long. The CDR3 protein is CASSSGDRNSPLHS. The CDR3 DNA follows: TGTGCCAGCAGTTCGGGGGATCGCAATTCACCCCTCCACTCT.

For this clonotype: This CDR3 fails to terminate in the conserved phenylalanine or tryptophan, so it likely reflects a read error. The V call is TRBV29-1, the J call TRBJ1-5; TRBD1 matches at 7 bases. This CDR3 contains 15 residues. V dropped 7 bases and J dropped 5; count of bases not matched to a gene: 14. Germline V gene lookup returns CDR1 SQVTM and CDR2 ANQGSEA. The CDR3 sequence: CSAHWTGSEDQPQHL. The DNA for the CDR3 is TGCAGCGCTCACTGGACAGGTTCCGAGGATCAGCCCCAGCATCTT.

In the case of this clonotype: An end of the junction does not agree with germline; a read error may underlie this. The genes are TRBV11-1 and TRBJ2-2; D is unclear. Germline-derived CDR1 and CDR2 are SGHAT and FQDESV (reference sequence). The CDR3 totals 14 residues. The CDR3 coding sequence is TGTGCCAGCAGCTATATTAGTGACACCGAGGAGCTGTTCTTT. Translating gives CASSYISDTEELFF.

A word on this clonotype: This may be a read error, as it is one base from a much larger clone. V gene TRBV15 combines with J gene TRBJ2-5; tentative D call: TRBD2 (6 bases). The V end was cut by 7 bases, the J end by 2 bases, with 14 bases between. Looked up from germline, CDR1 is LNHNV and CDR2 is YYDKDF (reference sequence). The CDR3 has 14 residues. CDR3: CATTYRGGQETQYF. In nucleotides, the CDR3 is TGTGCCACCACCTACCGGGGAGGACAAGAGACCCAGTACTTC.

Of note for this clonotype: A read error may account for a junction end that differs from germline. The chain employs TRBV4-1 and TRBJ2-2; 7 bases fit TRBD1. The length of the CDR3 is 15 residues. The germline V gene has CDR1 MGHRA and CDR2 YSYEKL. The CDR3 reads CASGHTQGNTGELFF. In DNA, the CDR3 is TGCGCCAGCGGCCACACACAGGGGAACACCGGCGAGCTGTTTTTT.

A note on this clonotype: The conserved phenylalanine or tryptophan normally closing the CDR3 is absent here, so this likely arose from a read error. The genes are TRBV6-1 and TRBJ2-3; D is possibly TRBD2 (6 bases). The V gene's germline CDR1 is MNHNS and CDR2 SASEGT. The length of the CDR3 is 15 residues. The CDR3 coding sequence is TGTGCCAGTAGTGAGAGTGGCGGGAATATAGATACGCAGTATTAT. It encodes CASSESGGNIDTQYY.

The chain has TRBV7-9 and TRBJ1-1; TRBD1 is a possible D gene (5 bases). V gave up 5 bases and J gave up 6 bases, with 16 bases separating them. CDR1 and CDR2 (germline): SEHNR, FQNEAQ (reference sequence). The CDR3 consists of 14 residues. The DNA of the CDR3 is TGTGCCAGCAGCCCGACAAACAGGCAGGCTGAAGCTTTCTTT. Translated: CASSPTNRQAEAFF.

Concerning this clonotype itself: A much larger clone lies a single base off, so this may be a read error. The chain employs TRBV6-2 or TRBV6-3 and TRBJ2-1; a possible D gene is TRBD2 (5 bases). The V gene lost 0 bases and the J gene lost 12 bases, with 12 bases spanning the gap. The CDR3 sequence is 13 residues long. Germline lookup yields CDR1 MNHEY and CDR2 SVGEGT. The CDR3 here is CASSYSDRSGQFF. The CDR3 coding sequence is TGTGCCAGCAGTTACTCGGATCGGAGCGGGCAGTTCTTC.

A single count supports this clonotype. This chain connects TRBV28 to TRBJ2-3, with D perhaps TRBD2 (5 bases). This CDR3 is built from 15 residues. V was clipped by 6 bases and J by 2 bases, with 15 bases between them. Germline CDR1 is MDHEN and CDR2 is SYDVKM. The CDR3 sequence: CASSSASQLTDTQYF. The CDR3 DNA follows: TGTGCCAGCAGCTCAGCTAGCCAACTCACAGATACGCAGTATTTT.

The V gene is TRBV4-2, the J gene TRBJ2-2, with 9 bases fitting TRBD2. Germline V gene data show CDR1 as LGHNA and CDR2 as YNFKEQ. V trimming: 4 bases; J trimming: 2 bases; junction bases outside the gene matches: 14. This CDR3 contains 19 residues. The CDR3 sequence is CASSLSDRASGTNTGELFF. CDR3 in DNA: TGTGCCAGCAGCCTGTCGGATCGGGCTAGCGGGACCAACACCGGGGAGCTGTTTTTT.

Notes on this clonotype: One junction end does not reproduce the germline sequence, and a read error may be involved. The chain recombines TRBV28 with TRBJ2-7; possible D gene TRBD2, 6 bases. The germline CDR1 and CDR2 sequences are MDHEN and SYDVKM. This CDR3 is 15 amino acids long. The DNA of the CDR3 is TGTACCAGGAGTTTAAGTCTAGAGGGAGGTCGCGAGCAGTACTTC. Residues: CTRSLSLEGGREQYF.

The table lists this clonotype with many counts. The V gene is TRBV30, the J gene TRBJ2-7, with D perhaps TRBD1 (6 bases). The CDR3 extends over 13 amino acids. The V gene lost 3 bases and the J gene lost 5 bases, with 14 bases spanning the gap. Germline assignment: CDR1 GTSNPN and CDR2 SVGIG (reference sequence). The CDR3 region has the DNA TGTGCCTGGAGAGGAACAGGGACCGACGAGCAGTACTTC. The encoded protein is CAWRGTGTDEQYF.

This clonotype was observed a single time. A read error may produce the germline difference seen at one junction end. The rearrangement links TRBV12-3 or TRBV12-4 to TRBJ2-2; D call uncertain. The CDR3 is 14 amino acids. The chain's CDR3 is CASSRDGNIGELFF. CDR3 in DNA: TGTGCCAGCAGCCGCGACGGTAACATCGGGGAGCTGTTTTTT.

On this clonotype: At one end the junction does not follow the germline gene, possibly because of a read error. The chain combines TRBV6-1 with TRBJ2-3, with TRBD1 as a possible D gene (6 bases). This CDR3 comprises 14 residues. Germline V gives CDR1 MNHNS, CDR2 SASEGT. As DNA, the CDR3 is TGTGTCAGCAGTTCGGGGCGTTCGACAGGTACGCAGTATTTT. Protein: CVSSSGRSTGTQYF.

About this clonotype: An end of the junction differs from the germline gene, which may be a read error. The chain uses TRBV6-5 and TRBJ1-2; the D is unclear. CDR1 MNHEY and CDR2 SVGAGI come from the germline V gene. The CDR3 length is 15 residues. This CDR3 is CASSRRGGNNYGYAF. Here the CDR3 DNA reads TGTGCCAGCAGTCGACGGGGTGGAAATAACTATGGCTACGCCTTC.

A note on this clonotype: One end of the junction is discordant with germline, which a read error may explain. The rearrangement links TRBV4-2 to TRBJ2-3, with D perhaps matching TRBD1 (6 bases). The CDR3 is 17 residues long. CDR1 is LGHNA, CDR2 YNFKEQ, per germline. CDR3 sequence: CASSQEGDTLRRDTQYF. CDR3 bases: TGTGCCAGCAGCCAAGAGGGGGACACACTCCGAAGAGATACGCAGTATTTC.

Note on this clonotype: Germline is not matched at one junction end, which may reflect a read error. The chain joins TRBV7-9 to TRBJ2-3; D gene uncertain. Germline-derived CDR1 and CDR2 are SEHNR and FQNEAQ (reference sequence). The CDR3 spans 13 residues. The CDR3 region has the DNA TGTGCCAGCTGCTTTCAACCCGGAGATACGCAGTATTTT. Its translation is CASCFQPGDTQYF.